This T cell receptor beta chain was identified in a study of cytomegalovirus exposure and HLA in healthy donors. This clone was seen just once. Vbeta (60) and Jbeta (13) primers were used in the PCR. The protocol was immunoSEQ multiplex PCR, while the TCRdb copy is restricted to in-frame clones and leaves out a portion. The sample consists of approximately 150,000 clones, around 79% of them appearing once. CDR1 LNHNV and CDR2 YYDKDF come from the germline V gene (reference sequence). The CDR3 runs 13 residues. Trimming took off 0 bases at V and 3 bases at J, with 5 bases between the two ends. The V call is TRBV15, the J call TRBJ1-1, with D hard to call. Sequencing was performed on PBMCs. This TCR was sampled from a male donor in good health and CMV-seropositive. CDR3 in DNA: TGTGCCACCAGCAGAGACTCGGACACTGAAGCTTTCTTT. Amino acid sequence: CATSRDSDTEAFF.